Listed here are 32 T cell receptor beta chains from one sample, sequenced in a study of blood T cell repertoires in COVID-19 (dated by TCRdb to 2018 to 2021). The library came from the immunoSEQ multiplex PCR assay. Sourced from immuneACCESS, this table was stored by TCRdb with only in-frame sequences that have V and J called. A share of the clones is absent; for the studies checked, an unresolved V gene accounts for under half, and the remainder has no known explanation. Counted in this sample were fewer than 150,000 clones; around 91% of them appeared once. Of the sample, 3.8% is held by the ten largest clones. Sequencing input: peripheral blood. Receptors originate from an older woman with COVID-19, enrolled during active disease.

This chain connects TRBV7-9 to TRBJ1-1; TRBD1 is a possible D gene (5 bases). CDR3 length: 15 residues. V lost 0 bases, J lost 4 bases, and 12 bases lay in between. CDR1 and CDR2 from the germline V gene are SEHNR and FQNEAQ (reference sequence). The CDR3 sequence is CASSLALGEGTEAFF. The CDR3, as DNA: TGTGCCAGCAGCTTAGCGCTGGGGGAGGGCACTGAAGCTTTCTTT.

This clone was seen a single time. This chain connects TRBV19 to TRBJ1-1, with 7 positions matching TRBD1. This CDR3 region has 14 residues. The V gene's germline CDR1 is LNHDA and CDR2 SQIVND (reference sequence). Unmatched junction bases numbered 5, after V lost 5 bases and J lost 2 bases. The CDR3: CASSSGTVNTEAFF. CDR3 sequence (DNA): TGTGCCAGTAGTTCCGGGACAGTAAACACTGAAGCTTTCTTT.

A note on this clone: Other nucleotide sequences in the sample specify the same CDR3. The chain uses TRBV5-4 and TRBJ2-1; 11 bases agree with TRBD2. Germline CDR1 is SGHNT and CDR2 is YYREEE (reference sequence). The CDR3 covers 15 residues. Trimming cost V 0 bases and J 4 bases; bases outside gene matches: 0. The CDR3 nucleotides are TGTGCCAGCAGCTTGGGGACTAGCGGGTACAATGAGCAGTTCTTC. Translating it yields CASSLGTSGYNEQFF.

This clone occurred a few times. V is TRBV9 and J is TRBJ1-1; D is uncertain. The V gene's germline CDR1 is SGDLS and CDR2 YYNGEE. Trimming removed 0 bases from V and 1 base from J, with 10 bases in between. CDR3 size: 15 residues. The CDR3 DNA reads as TGTGCCAGCAGCGTAGCGCCAGGAGGGAACACTGAAGCTTTCTTT. Translating it yields CASSVAPGGNTEAFF.

The sample holds one count of this clone. The chain has TRBV4-2 and TRBJ2-3; D might be TRBD2 (5 bases). Trimming stripped 0 bases from V and 1 base from J, with 11 bases between. The CDR3 runs 16 residues. Per germline, CDR1 LGHNA and CDR2 YNFKEQ. Written as DNA, the CDR3 is TGTGCCAGCAGCCAAGATCCCGGGGTCCGCACAGATACGCAGTATTTT. Its translation is CASSQDPGVRTDTQYF.

The rearrangement links TRBV18 to TRBJ1-1; D may be TRBD1 (5 bases). Germline V CDR1 and CDR2: KGHSH, LQKENI. V was shortened by 3 bases and J by 4 bases, with 21 bases between the two germline ends. The CDR3 runs to 17 residues. In nucleotides, the CDR3 is TGTGCCAGCTCACCGCGTAGGGGAGAGGGCGGGATCACTGAAGCTTTCTTT. It codes for CASSPRRGEGGITEAFF.

The rearrangement links TRBV3-1 (or the pseudogene TRBV3-2) to TRBJ1-2, with a possible D match to TRBD1 (6 bases). V was clipped by 4 bases and J by 8 bases, with 23 bases between them. Germline V gene lookup returns CDR1 LGHDT and CDR2 YNNKEL (reference sequence). This CDR3 is built from 16 residues. The DNA for the CDR3 is TGTGCCAGCAGCCGCGGATCAGGGGCTCGATCGTACGGCTACACCTTC. As protein: CASSRGSGARSYGYTF.

The V call is TRBV3-1 (or the pseudogene TRBV3-2), the J call TRBJ2-5; D is perhaps TRBD2 (5 bases). Per the germline V gene, CDR1 is LGHDT and CDR2 is YNNKEL (reference sequence). This CDR3 contains 15 residues. The ends were cut back, 4 bases at V and 5 bases at J, with 17 bases in the middle. Here the CDR3 DNA reads TGTGCCAGCAGCCCTAGCTCGTTCACGGGCGAGACCCAGTACTTC. Its protein is CASSPSSFTGETQYF.

The gene calls are TRBV6-2 or TRBV6-3 and TRBJ1-5, with a weak D call TRBD1 (6 bases). The CDR3 consists of 14 residues. Germline V CDR1 and CDR2: MNHEY, SVGEGT. V was pared by 4 bases and J by 6 bases, with 13 bases between. The CDR3 region is CASSSTGRAQPQHF. The CDR3 DNA follows: TGTGCCAGCAGTTCTACAGGGAGGGCTCAGCCCCAGCATTTT.

CDR3 loop: CASSQATGNSIYEQYF. The CDR3, as DNA: TGTGCCAGCAGCCAGGCAACAGGAAATTCCATCTACGAGCAGTACTTC. The J gene is TRBJ2-7, the V gene TRBV14; D might be TRBD1 (5 bases). This CDR3 contains 16 residues. The V and J ends lost 3 bases and 3 bases respectively, with 18 bases between them. Germline assignment: CDR1 SGHDN and CDR2 FVKESK.

Worth noting for this clone: The junction and the germline gene differ at one end; a read error may be behind it. V usage is TRBV7-2 and J usage is TRBJ1-2, with D possibly TRBD1 on 5 matching bases. Germline V gene data show CDR1 as SGHTA and CDR2 as FQGNSA. The CDR3 is made up of 13 amino acids. The CDR3 loop reads CASNPGQGGGYIF. In nucleotides, the CDR3 is TGTGCCAGCAACCCCGGGCAGGGCGGCGGCTACATCTTC.

The J gene is TRBJ2-1, the V gene TRBV28; the D gene is possibly TRBD2 (7 bases). V was trimmed by 4 bases and J by 8 bases, leaving 12 bases between them. This CDR3 contains 13 residues. CDR1 MDHEN and CDR2 SYDVKM come from the germline V gene. The CDR3 DNA follows: TGTGCCAGCAGTTGGAGGGGGGGCTATGAGCAGTTCTTC. Translation: CASSWRGGYEQFF.

The V call is TRBV6-6, the J call TRBJ1-1; D is ambiguous. V lost 0 bases, J lost 6 bases, and 5 bases lay in between. This CDR3 is built from 12 residues. CDR1 and CDR2 (germline): MNHNY, SVGAGI (reference sequence). The CDR3: CASSYSSAEAFF. The DNA of the CDR3 is TGTGCCAGCAGTTACTCATCGGCTGAAGCTTTCTTT.

This chain uses TRBV5-5 with TRBJ2-5, with TRBD1 matching over 7 bases. Germline CDR1 is SGHKS and CDR2 is YYEKEE (reference sequence). The V gene end was trimmed by 0 bases and the J gene end by 4 bases; junction bases not matched to a gene: 3. This CDR3 contains 14 residues. As DNA, the CDR3 is TGTGCCAGCAGCTTGGCGGGACAGAGAGAGACCCAGTACTTC. Its protein product is CASSLAGQRETQYF.

V usage is TRBV7-2 and J usage is TRBJ2-1, with TRBD2 matching over 7 bases. Germline CDR1 SGHTA, CDR2 FQGNSA. Trimming removed 2 bases from V and 3 bases from J; junction bases left unmatched: 7. This CDR3 has 16 residues. In DNA, the CDR3 is TGTGCCAGCAGCTTAAGAGGCGGGGGAGTCTACAATGAGCAGTTCTTC. Translation gives CASSLRGGGVYNEQFF. The full variable domain, in which reference TRBV7-2 and TRBJ2-1 provide the parts outside the CDR3, is GAGVSQSPSNKVTEKGKDVELRCDPISGHTALYWYRQSLGQGLEFLIYFQGNSAPDKSGLPSDRFSAERTGGSVSTLTIQRTQQEDSAVYLCASSLRGGGVYNEQFFGPGTRLTVL.

The rearrangement links TRBV9 to TRBJ1-3; 8 bases are a match to TRBD1. This CDR3 has 17 residues. Germline V CDR1 and CDR2: SGDLS, YYNGEE. The V gene end was trimmed by 3 bases and the J gene end by 0 bases; junction bases not matched to a gene: 8. The CDR3 DNA sequence: TGTGCCAGCAGCGCCGGACAGGGAGGCAACTCTGGAAACACCATATATTTT. Translating it yields CASSAGQGGNSGNTIYF.

J is TRBJ2-3 and V is TRBV19; D is possibly TRBD1 (5 bases). V lost 4 bases and J lost 0, with 17 bases in between. The length of the CDR3 is 17 residues. Germline CDR1 and CDR2: LNHDA and SQIVND (reference sequence). CDR3 in DNA: TGTGCCAGTAGTACCACCCCGGAAGGGGCTAGCACAGATACGCAGTATTTT. Its protein product is CASSTTPEGASTDTQYF.

The V gene is TRBV5-1, the J gene TRBJ1-2; D might be TRBD1 (6 bases). In germline, CDR1 is SGHRS, CDR2 YFSETQ. V was shortened by 4 bases and J by 4 bases, with 8 bases between the two germline ends. The CDR3 covers 12 residues. The CDR3, as DNA: TGCGCCAGCAGCGTGACAGGCTATGGCTACACCTTC. As protein: CASSVTGYGYTF. Complete variable domain (other parts from reference TRBV5-1 and TRBJ1-2): KAGVTQTPRYLIKTRGQQVTLSCSPISGHRSVSWYQQTPGQGLQFLFEYFSETQRNKGNFPGRFSGRQFSNSRSEMNVSTLELGDSALYLCASSVTGYGYTFGSGTRLTVV.

V is TRBV5-6 and J is TRBJ2-7, with 9 bases identical to TRBD2. The CDR3 extends over 16 amino acids. The germline V gene encodes CDR1 SGHDT and CDR2 YYEEEE. V dropped 2 bases and J dropped 2; count of bases not matched to a gene: 8. The CDR3 region is CASSFSGRIGTYEQYF. Written as DNA, the CDR3 is TGTGCCAGCAGCTTCAGCGGGAGGATTGGGACCTACGAGCAGTACTTC.

This chain uses TRBV2 with TRBJ1-4, with D possibly matching TRBD1 (5 bases). This CDR3 is 15 amino acids long. Trimming took off 7 bases at V and 2 bases at J, with 14 bases between the two ends. From germline, CDR1 is SNHLY and CDR2 FYNNEI. The CDR3 region has the DNA TGTGCCAGCAAGGACACCTCCGGGACTAATGAAAAACTGTTTTTT. Translating gives CASKDTSGTNEKLFF.

V gene TRBV29-1 combines with J gene TRBJ1-1; 8 bases fit TRBD1. The junction had 6 bases not matched to a gene; V was cut back by 6 bases and J by 6 bases. The CDR3 has 12 amino acids. Germline V gene sequence: CDR1 SQVTM, CDR2 ANQGSEA. CDR3 nucleotide sequence: TGCAGCGTGTCCACAGGGGGGGCTGAAGCTTTCTTT. This translates into CSVSTGGAEAFF.

V is TRBV7-2 and J is TRBJ1-1, with 7 bases aligning to TRBD1. CDR1 and CDR2 (germline): SGHTA, FQGNSA. V lost 5 bases to trimming and J lost 5 bases; unmatched junction nucleotides: 11. This CDR3 is 15 amino acids long. The CDR3 bases are TGTGCCAGCAGCCCCGTACAGGGGAGAAGGACTGAAGCTTTCTTT. It specifies CASSPVQGRRTEAFF.

The chain joins TRBV6-2 or TRBV6-3 to TRBJ2-7; 7 bases match TRBD2. This CDR3 contains 15 residues. Germline V gene sequence: CDR1 MNHEY, CDR2 SVGEGT. V lost 2 bases to trimming and J lost 0 bases; unmatched junction nucleotides: 4. The CDR3 DNA reads as TGTGCCAGCAGTTACACGCGGGGGAGCTCCTACGAGCAGTACTTC. It is translated as CASSYTRGSSYEQYF.

The V gene is TRBV5-5, the J gene TRBJ2-1, with a weak D call TRBD2 (6 bases). The germline V gene encodes CDR1 SGHKS and CDR2 YYEKEE (reference sequence). This CDR3 spans 16 amino acids. Trimming pared 4 bases from V and 5 bases from J, leaving 19 bases between. CDR3 region: CASSLGGTLSHNEQFF. In DNA form, the CDR3 reads TGTGCCAGCAGCCTCGGGGGAACTCTTTCTCACAATGAGCAGTTCTTC.

The genes are TRBV6-2 or TRBV6-3 and TRBJ2-3; TRBD2 matches 8 bases. The V gene end was trimmed by 4 bases and the J gene end by 4 bases; junction bases not matched to a gene: 7. CDR3 length: 15 residues. Germline V lookup: CDR1 MNHEY, CDR2 SVGEGT. CDR3 residues: CASSFIPGLADTQYF. CDR3 DNA: TGTGCCAGCAGTTTTATCCCGGGACTAGCAGATACGCAGTATTTT.

The chain is built from TRBV5-1 and TRBJ2-2; the D gene is possibly TRBD1 (5 bases). This CDR3 comprises 16 residues. CDR1 and CDR2 from the germline V gene are SGHRS and YFSETQ. Trimming removed 4 bases from V and 4 bases from J, with 17 bases in between. The CDR3: CASSPRLSGPTGELFF. The CDR3 nucleotides are TGCGCCAGCAGCCCGAGGCTGTCAGGGCCCACCGGGGAGCTGTTTTTT.

The chain carries TRBV11-1 and TRBJ1-1; weak D call: TRBD1 (5 bases). CDR1 is SGHAT, CDR2 FQDESV, per germline (reference sequence). This CDR3 has 13 amino acids. V gave up 4 bases and J gave up 2 bases, with 8 bases separating them. The CDR3 loop reads CASSYDRNTEAFF. In DNA form, the CDR3 reads TGTGCCAGCAGCTATGACAGAAACACTGAAGCTTTCTTT. Based on the CDR3 plus reference TRBV11-1 and TRBJ1-1, the full variable domain is EAEVAQSPRYKITEKSQAVAFWCDPISGHATLYWYRQILGQGPELLVQFQDESVVDDSQLPKDRFSAERLKGVDSTLKIQPAELGDSAMYLCASSYDRNTEAFFGQGTRLTVV.

The J gene is TRBJ1-2, the V gene TRBV3-1 (or the pseudogene TRBV3-2), with D maybe TRBD1 (5 bases). The ends were cut back, 1 base at V and 3 bases at J, with 12 bases in the middle. The CDR3 spans 15 residues. Germline CDR1 is LGHDT and CDR2 is YNNKEL (reference sequence). This CDR3 is CASSQVSGLDYGYTF. The CDR3 DNA follows: TGTGCCAGCAGCCAAGTATCAGGGTTAGACTATGGCTACACCTTC.

This chain uses TRBV27 with TRBJ1-6, with unresolved D. Germline V CDR1 and CDR2: MNHEY, SMNVEV (reference sequence). There are 14 residues in the CDR3. V dropped 3 bases and J dropped 9 bases, with 12 bases sitting between them. The CDR3 region is CASSFDKRTSPLHF. The CDR3 nucleotides are TGTGCCAGCAGTTTCGACAAGAGAACTTCACCCCTCCACTTT.

This chain joins TRBV5-8 and TRBJ1-4, with D maybe TRBD1 (6 bases). CDR1 and CDR2 (germline): SGHTS, YDEGEE. Trimming shortened V by 4 bases and J by 4 bases, and 14 bases separated the two germline ends. The CDR3 loop spans 15 amino acids. The CDR3 nucleotides read TGTGCCAGCAGCGTAGGGACACCTATTAATGAAAAACTGTTTTTT. Translation: CASSVGTPINEKLFF. Drawing the rest from reference TRBV5-8 and TRBJ1-4, the complete variable domain is EAGVTQSPTHLIKTRGQQATLRCSPISGHTSVYWYQQALGLGLQFLLWYDEGEERNRGNFPPRFSGRQFPNYSSELNVNALELEDSALYLCASSVGTPINEKLFFGSGTQLSVL.

The chain joins TRBV25-1 to TRBJ2-7, with a weak D call TRBD1 (5 bases). V lost 2 bases and J lost 2, with 19 bases in between. Germline V gene data show CDR1 as MGHDK and CDR2 as SYGVNS. The CDR3 has 17 amino acids. Here the CDR3 DNA reads TGTGCCAGCAGTGAAGATGCCGCTCCGGCCAGGGCCTACGAGCAGTACTTC. Translation gives CASSEDAAPARAYEQYF.

This chain joins TRBV11-2 and TRBJ1-6; tentatively, D is TRBD1 (6 bases). The CDR3 consists of 14 residues. Looked up from germline, CDR1 is SGHAT and CDR2 is FQNNGV. Trimming cost V 2 bases and J 5 bases, with 7 bases left between them. The CDR3 here is CASSLTGNNSPLHF. CDR3 bases: TGTGCCAGCAGCTTAACAGGGAATAATTCACCCCTCCACTTT. Supplemented by reference TRBV11-2 and TRBJ1-6, the full variable domain reads EAGVAQSPRYKIIEKRQSVAFWCNPISGHATLYWYQQILGQGPKLLIQFQNNGVVDDSQLPKDRFSAERLKGVDSTLKIQPAKLEDSAVYLCASSLTGNNSPLHFGNGTRLTVT.